Presented here are 11 T cell receptor beta chains from one specimen sequenced in a study of cytomegalovirus exposure and HLA in healthy donors. Researchers ran the PCR with 60 Vbeta and 13 Jbeta primers. Assay: immunoSEQ multiplex PCR; the TCRdb copy retains only in-frame clones and omits some. This table has about 130,000 clones, around 77% appearing once. The sequencing input was PBMCs. These receptors came from a man aged 30-40 years in good health and CMV-seronegative.

A single count supports this clone. This chain joins TRBV5-1 and TRBJ2-7; 9 bases agree with TRBD2. Germline assignment: CDR1 SGHRS and CDR2 YFSETQ. The CDR3 is 14 amino acids. V was pared by 5 bases and J by 2 bases, with 5 bases of the junction left unmatched. The CDR3: CASRTTSGAYEQYF. CDR3 DNA sequence: TGCGCCAGCAGGACGACTAGCGGAGCCTACGAGCAGTACTTC.

The rearrangement links TRBV4-2 to TRBJ2-1, with a possible D match to TRBD2 (6 bases). The CDR3 has 15 amino acids. The V gene's germline CDR1 is LGHNA and CDR2 YNFKEQ. Trimming stripped 4 bases from V and 0 bases from J, with 10 bases between. The CDR3 sequence is CASSLAVSSYNEQFF. The CDR3 nucleotides read TGTGCCAGCAGCCTAGCGGTGAGCTCCTACAATGAGCAGTTCTTC.

J is TRBJ1-5 and V is TRBV28, with 8 bases that match TRBD1. With 5 bases clipped from V and 6 bases from J, the junction kept 6 bases outside the gene matches. Germline loops: CDR1 MDHEN, CDR2 SYDVKM. This CDR3 is built from 14 residues. This CDR3 is CASSPGGMVQPQHF. CDR3 sequence (DNA): TGTGCCAGCAGTCCAGGGGGCATGGTTCAGCCCCAGCATTTT. Full variable domain (outside the CDR3, taken from reference TRBV28 and TRBJ1-5): DVKVTQSSRYLVKRTGEKVFLECVQDMDHENMFWYRQDPGLGLRLIYFSYDVKMKEKGDIPEGYSVSREKKERFSLILESASTNQTSMYLCASSPGGMVQPQHFGDGTRLSIL.

The V gene is TRBV18, the J gene TRBJ2-7, with a tentative D call TRBD1 (5 bases). Germline-derived CDR1 and CDR2 are KGHSH and LQKENI. The CDR3 is 13 residues long. Trimming took 3 bases from V and 0 from J, leaving 6 bases between them. This chain's CDR3 is CASSPDTSYEQYF. The DNA for the CDR3 is TGTGCCAGCTCACCGGACACCTCCTACGAGCAGTACTTC.

DNA for the CDR3: TGTGCCAGTAGCTCTGGGACAGCTTCTTCCTACGAGCAGTACTTC. It translates to CASSSGTASSYEQYF. The chain links TRBV19 to TRBJ2-7; TRBD1 matches 7 bases. CDR3 length: 15 amino acids. With V trimmed by 6 bases and J by 1 base, 9 bases remained unmatched. CDR1 and CDR2 (germline): LNHDA, SQIVND (reference sequence).

In its sample, this clone was seen once. The V gene is TRBV6-5, the J gene TRBJ2-7; TRBD2 agrees at 10 bases. CDR1 and CDR2 (germline): MNHEY, SVGAGI. With 4 bases clipped from V and 0 bases from J, the junction kept 0 bases outside the gene matches. CDR3 length: 14 residues. The CDR3 spells CASSSSGSSYEQYF. The CDR3 region has the DNA TGTGCCAGCAGTTCTAGCGGGAGCTCCTACGAGCAGTACTTC.

The chain uses TRBV5-3 and TRBJ2-1; D perhaps matches TRBD1 (6 bases). TRBV5-3 has ORF status, its function being uncertain. Trimming removed 4 bases at V and 0 bases at J, with 14 bases between. The CDR3 runs to 16 residues. CDR3 bases: TGTGCCAGAAGCGCTATCACAGGGATCTCCTACAATGAGCAGTTCTTC. This translates into CARSAITGISYNEQFF.

V usage is TRBV9 and J usage is TRBJ2-3; 8 positions agree with TRBD2. CDR3 length: 16 residues. The junction had 7 bases not matched to a gene; V was cut back by 2 bases and J by 2 bases. Germline V gene lookup returns CDR1 SGDLS and CDR2 YYNGEE. CDR3 sequence: CASSVQLADSTDTQYF. CDR3 in DNA: TGTGCCAGCAGCGTCCAACTAGCGGATTCCACAGATACGCAGTATTTT.

V gene TRBV11-2 combines with J gene TRBJ2-7; TRBD1 matches 7 bases. Germline loops: CDR1 SGHAT, CDR2 FQNNGV. The V gene end was trimmed by 5 bases and the J gene end by 0 bases; junction bases not matched to a gene: 4. The CDR3 totals 14 residues. This CDR3 is CASSPGQISYEQYF. The CDR3 DNA reads TGTGCCAGCAGCCCGGGACAGATCTCCTACGAGCAGTACTTC.

A word on this clone: Relative to the germline gene, one junction end is altered; a read error may explain this. The chain joins TRBV6-7 to TRBJ2-1; 7 bases map to TRBD2. TRBV6-7 is an ORF, and what it does is uncertain. The CDR3 totals 19 residues. CDR3 protein: CDSSYPRGRREWHYNEQFF. For the CDR3, the DNA is TGTGACAGCAGTTATCCAAGGGGCAGGCGGGAGTGGCATTACAATGAGCAGTTCTTC.

The V gene is TRBV19, the J gene TRBJ1-1, with a tentative D call TRBD1 (5 bases). Germline-derived CDR1 and CDR2 are LNHDA and SQIVND (reference sequence). V dropped 3 bases and J dropped 1 base, with 9 bases sitting between them. CDR3 length: 14 residues. The CDR3 bases are TGTGCCAGTAGTATTACAGGACCGAACACTGAAGCTTTCTTT. This encodes CASSITGPNTEAFF.